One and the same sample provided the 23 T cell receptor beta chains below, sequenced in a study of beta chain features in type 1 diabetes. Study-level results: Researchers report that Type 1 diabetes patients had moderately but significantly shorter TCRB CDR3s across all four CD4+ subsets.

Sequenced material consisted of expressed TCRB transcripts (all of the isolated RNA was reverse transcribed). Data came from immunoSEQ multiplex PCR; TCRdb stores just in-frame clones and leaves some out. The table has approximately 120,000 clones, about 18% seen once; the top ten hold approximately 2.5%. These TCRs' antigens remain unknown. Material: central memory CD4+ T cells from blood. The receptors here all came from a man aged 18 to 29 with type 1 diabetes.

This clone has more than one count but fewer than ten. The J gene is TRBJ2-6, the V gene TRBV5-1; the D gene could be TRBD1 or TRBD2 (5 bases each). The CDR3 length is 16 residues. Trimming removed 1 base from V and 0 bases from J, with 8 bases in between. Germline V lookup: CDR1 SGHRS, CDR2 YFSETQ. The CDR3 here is CASSLIGASGANVLTF. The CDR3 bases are TGCGCCAGCAGCTTGATCGGGGCCTCTGGGGCCAACGTCCTGACTTTC. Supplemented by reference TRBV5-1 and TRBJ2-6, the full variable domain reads KAGVTQTPRYLIKTRGQQVTLSCSPISGHRSVSWYQQTPGQGLQFLFEYFSETQRNKGNFPGRFSGRQFSNSRSEMNVSTLELGDSALYLCASSLIGASGANVLTFGAGSRLTVL.

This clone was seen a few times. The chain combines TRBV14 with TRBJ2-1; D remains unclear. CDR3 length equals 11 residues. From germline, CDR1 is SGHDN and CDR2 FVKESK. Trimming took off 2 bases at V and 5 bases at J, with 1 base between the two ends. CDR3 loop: CASSQNNEQFF. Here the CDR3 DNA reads TGTGCCAGCAGCCAAAACAATGAGCAGTTCTTC. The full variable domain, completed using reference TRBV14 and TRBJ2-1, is EAGVTQFPSHSVIEKGQTVTLRCDPISGHDNLYWYRRVMGKEIKFLLHFVKESKQDESGMPNNRFLAERTGGTYSTLKVQPAELEDSGVYFCASSQNNEQFFGPGTRLTVL.

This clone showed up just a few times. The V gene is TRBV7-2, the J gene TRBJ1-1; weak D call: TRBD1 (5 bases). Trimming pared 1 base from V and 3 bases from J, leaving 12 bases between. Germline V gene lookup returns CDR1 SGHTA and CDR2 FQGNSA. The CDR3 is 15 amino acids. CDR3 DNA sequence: TGTGCCAGCAGCTTAGTCGCGGGGCTAGACACTGAAGCTTTCTTT. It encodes CASSLVAGLDTEAFF.

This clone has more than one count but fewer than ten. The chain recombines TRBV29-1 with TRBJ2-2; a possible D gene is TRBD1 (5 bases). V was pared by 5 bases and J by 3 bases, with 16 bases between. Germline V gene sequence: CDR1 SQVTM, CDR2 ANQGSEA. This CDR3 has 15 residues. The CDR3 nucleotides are TGCAGCGTTACCCCCGGGCAGGGTCACACCGGGGAGCTGTTTTTT. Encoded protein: CSVTPGQGHTGELFF.

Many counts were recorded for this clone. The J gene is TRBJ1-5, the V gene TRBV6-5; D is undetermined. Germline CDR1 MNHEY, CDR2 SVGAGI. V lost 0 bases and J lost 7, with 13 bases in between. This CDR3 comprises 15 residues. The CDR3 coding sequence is TGTGCCAGCAGTTACTCCGGGGTTGGAGGGCAGCCCCAGCATTTT. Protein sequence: CASSYSGVGGQPQHF.

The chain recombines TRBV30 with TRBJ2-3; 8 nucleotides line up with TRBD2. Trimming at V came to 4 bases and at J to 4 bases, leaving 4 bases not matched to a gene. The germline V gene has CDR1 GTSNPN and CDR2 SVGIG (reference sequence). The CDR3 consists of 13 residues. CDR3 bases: TGTGCCTGGACTCGGCGGGAGGCAGATACGCAGTATTTT. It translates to CAWTRREADTQYF.

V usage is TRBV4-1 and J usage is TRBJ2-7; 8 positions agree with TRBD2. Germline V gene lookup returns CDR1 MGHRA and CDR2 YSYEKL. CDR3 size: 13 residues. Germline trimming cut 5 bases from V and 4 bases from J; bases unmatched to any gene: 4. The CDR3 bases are TGCGCCAGCAGCTCCGGGACTAGTTACGAGCAGTACTTC. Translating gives CASSSGTSYEQYF.

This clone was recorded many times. The CDR3 loop reads CAWTPGTRGEKLFF. The CDR3 coding sequence is TGTGCCTGGACCCCCGGGACCCGGGGTGAAAAACTGTTTTTT. The chain uses TRBV30 and TRBJ1-4; tentatively, D is TRBD1 (5 bases). The CDR3 totals 14 residues. The germline CDR1 and CDR2 sequences are GTSNPN and SVGIG (reference sequence). V was cut by 4 bases and J by 7 bases, with 16 bases left in between.

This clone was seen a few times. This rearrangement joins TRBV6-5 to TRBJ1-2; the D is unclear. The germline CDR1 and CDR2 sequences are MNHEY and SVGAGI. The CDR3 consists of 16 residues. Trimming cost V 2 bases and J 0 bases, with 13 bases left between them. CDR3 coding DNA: TGTGCCAGCAGTTACCGGAGAGGATCGGCTAACTATGGCTACACCTTC. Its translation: CASSYRRGSANYGYTF.

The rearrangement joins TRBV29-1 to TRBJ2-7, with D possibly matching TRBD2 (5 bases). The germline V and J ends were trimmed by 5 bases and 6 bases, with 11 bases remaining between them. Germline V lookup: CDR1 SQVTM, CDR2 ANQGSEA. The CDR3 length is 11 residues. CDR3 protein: CSVSGSVEQYF. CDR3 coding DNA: TGCAGCGTTAGTGGGAGTGTCGAGCAGTACTTC.

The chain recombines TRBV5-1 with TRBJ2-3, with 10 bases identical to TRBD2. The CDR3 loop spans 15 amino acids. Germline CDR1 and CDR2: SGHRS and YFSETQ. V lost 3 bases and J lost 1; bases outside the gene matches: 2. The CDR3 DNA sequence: TGCGCCAGCAGCTCTACTAGCGGGGGCACAGATACGCAGTATTTT. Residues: CASSSTSGGTDTQYF.

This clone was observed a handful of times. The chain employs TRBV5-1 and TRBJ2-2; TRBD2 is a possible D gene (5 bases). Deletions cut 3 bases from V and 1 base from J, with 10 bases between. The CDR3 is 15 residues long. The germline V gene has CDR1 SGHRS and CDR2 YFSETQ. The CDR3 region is CASSWGAVNTGELFF. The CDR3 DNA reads TGCGCCAGCAGCTGGGGAGCTGTGAACACCGGGGAGCTGTTTTTT.

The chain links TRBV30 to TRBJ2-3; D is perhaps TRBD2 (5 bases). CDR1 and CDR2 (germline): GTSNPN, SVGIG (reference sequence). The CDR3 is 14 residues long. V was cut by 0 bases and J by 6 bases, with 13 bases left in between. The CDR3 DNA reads TGTGCCTGGAGTGTAGCGGTGGCCGGGGATACGCAGTATTTT. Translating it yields CAWSVAVAGDTQYF.

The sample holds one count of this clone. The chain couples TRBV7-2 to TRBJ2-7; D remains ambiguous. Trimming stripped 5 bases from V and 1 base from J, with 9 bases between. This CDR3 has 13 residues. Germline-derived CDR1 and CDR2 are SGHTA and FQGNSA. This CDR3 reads CASSTTRSYEQYF. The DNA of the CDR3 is TGTGCCAGCAGCACAACGAGGTCCTACGAGCAGTACTTC.

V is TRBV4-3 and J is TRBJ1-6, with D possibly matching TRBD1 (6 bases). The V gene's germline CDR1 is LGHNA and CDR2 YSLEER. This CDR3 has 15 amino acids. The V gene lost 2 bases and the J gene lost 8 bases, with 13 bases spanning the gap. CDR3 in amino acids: CASSQRTEVDSPLHF. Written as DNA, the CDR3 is TGCGCCAGCAGCCAACGGACAGAAGTGGATTCACCCCTCCACTTT.

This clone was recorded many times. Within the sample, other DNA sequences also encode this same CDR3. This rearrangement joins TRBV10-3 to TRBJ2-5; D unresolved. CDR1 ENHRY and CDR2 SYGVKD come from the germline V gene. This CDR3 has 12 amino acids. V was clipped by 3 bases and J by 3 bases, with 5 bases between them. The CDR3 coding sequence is TGTGCCATCAGTGATCGAGAAGAGACCCAGTACTTC. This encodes CAISDREETQYF.

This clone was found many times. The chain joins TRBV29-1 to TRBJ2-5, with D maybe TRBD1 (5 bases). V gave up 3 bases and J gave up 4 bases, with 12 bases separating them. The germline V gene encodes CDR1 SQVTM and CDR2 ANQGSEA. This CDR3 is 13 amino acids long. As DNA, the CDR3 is TGCAGCGTTGAGTCCAGGGTACGAGAGACCCAGTACTTC. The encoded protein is CSVESRVRETQYF.

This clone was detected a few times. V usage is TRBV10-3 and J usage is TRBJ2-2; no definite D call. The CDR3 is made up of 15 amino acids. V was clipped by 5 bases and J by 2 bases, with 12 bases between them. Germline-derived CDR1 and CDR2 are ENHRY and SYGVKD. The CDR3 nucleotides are TGTGCCATCAGTCCGACGGTAGACAACACCGGGGAGCTGTTTTTT. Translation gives CAISPTVDNTGELFF.

CDR3: CSVREVDHTDTQYF. The DNA for the CDR3 is TGCAGCGTCCGGGAGGTCGACCACACAGATACGCAGTATTTT. The chain carries TRBV29-1 and TRBJ2-3; 7 bases map to TRBD2. The CDR3 has 14 amino acids. Germline V lookup: CDR1 SQVTM, CDR2 ANQGSEA. V lost 6 bases, J lost 2 bases, and 8 bases stayed unmatched.

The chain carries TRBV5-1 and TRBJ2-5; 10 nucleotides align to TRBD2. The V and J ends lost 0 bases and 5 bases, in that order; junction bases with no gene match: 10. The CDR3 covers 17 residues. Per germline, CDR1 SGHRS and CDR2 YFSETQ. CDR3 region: CASSLVGSTSGWETQYF. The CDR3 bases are TGCGCCAGCAGCTTGGTCGGGTCGACTAGCGGGTGGGAGACCCAGTACTTC.

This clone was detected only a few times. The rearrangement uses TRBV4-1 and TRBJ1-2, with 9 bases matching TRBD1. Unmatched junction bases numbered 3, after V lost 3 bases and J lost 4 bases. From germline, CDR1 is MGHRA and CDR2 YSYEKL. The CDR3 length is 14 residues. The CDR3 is CASSQGQGAYGYTF. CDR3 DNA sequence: TGCGCCAGCAGCCAGGGACAGGGTGCCTATGGCTACACCTTC.

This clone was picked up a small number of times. The CDR3: CATGGQQETQYF. Written as DNA, the CDR3 is TGTGCCACAGGAGGGCAGCAAGAGACCCAGTACTTC. The genes are TRBV10-3 and TRBJ2-5; TRBD2 is a possible D gene (6 bases). The ends were cut back, 10 bases at V and 2 bases at J, with 11 bases in the middle. CDR1 is ENHRY and CDR2 is SYGVKD in the germline V gene. The CDR3 length is 12 residues.

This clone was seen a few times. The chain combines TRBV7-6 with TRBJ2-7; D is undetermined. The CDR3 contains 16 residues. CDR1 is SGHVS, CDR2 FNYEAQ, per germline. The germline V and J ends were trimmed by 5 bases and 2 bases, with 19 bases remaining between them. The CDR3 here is CASSLLGDQPAYEQYF. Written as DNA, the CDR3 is TGTGCCAGCAGCCTACTTGGCGACCAGCCAGCCTACGAGCAGTACTTC.